This TCR beta chain was captured in a study of T cells in Graves' hyperthyroidism and ophthalmopathy. Trimming took 5 bases from V and 0 from J, leaving 8 bases between them. The CDR3 extends over 14 amino acids. In germline, CDR1 is MDHEN, CDR2 SYDVKM. About this clonotype: A much larger clone lies a single base off, so this may be a read error.

Authors of the study amplified TCR beta CDR3 regions from RNA transcripts. Primed by the HTBI set, a first-round RT-PCR was run on the TCR CDR3. A single record per CDR3 protein comes from TCRdb applying MiXCR to the multiplex PCR reads. The sample has some 490,000 distinct CDR3 sequences, roughly 15% seen once. PBMCs came from more than 8.5 ml fresh peripheral blood. Sequenced input: blood. The sequence came from a woman in her twenties or thirties with Graves' ophthalmopathy. The chain couples TRBV28 to TRBJ1-3; D might be TRBD1 (6 bases). The CDR3 region has the DNA TGTGCCAGCAGTGGACAGTCCTCTGGAAACACCATATATTTT. This translates into CASSGQSSGNTIYF.